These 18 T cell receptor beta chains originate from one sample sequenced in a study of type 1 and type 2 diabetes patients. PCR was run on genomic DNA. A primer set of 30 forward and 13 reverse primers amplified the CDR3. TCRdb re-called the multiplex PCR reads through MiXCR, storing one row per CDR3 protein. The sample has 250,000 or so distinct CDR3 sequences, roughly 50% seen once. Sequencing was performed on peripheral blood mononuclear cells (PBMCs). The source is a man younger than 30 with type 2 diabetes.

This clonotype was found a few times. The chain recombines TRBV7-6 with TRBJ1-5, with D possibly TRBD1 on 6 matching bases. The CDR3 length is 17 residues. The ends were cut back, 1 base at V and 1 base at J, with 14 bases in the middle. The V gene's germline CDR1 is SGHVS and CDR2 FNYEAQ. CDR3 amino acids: CASSLVQGSWSNQPQHF. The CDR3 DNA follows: TGTGCCAGCAGCTTAGTACAGGGAAGTTGGAGCAATCAGCCCCAGCATTTT.

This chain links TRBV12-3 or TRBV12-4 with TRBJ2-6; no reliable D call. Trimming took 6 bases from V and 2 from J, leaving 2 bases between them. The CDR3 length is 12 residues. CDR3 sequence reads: CASRTGANVLTF. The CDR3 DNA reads TGTGCCAGCAGAACTGGGGCCAACGTCCTGACTTTC.

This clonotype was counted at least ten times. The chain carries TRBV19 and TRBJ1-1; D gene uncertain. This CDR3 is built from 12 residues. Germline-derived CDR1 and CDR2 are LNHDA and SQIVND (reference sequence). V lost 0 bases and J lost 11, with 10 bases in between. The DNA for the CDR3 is TGTGCCAGTAGTATAGATCACCTCATTGCTTTCTTT. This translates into CASSIDHLIAFF.

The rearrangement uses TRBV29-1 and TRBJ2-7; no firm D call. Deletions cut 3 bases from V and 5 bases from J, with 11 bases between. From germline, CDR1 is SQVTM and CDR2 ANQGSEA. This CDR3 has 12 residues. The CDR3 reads CSVEKGPHEQYF. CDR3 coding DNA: TGCAGCGTTGAGAAGGGTCCCCACGAGCAGTACTTC.

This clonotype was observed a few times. The CDR3 loop is CASSRALYVAGEGETQYF. CDR3 DNA sequence: TGTGCCAGCAGCCGGGCGTTGTACGTCGCGGGGGAGGGGGAGACCCAGTACTTC. The rearrangement uses TRBV3-1 and TRBJ2-5; TRBD2 aligns across 7 bases. The germline V gene encodes CDR1 LGHDT and CDR2 YNNKEL (reference sequence). J gave up 5 bases and V 4 bases, and 19 bases lay outside the gene matches. The CDR3 is made up of 18 amino acids.

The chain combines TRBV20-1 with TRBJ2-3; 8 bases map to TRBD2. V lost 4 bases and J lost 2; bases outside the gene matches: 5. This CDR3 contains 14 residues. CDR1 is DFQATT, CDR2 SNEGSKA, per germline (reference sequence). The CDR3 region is CSAKGTRATDTQYF. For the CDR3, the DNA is TGCAGTGCTAAAGGGACTAGGGCCACAGATACGCAGTATTTT.

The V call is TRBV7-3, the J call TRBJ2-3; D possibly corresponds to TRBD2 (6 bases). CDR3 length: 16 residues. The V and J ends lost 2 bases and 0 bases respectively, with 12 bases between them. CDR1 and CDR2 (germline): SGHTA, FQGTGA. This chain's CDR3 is CASSLSPGTSTDTQYF. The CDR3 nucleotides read TGTGCCAGCAGCTTATCCCCCGGGACTAGCACAGATACGCAGTATTTT.

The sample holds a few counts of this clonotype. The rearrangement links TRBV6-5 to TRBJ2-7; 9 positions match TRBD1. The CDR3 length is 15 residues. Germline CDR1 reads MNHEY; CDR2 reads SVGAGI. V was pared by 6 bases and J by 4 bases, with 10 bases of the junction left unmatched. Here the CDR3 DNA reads TGTGCCAGCAGCCTCAAGACAGGGGGGATTTACGAGCAGTACTTC. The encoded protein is CASSLKTGGIYEQYF.

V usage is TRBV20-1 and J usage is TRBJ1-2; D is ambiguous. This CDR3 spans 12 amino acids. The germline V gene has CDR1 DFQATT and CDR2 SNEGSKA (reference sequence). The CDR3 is CRCSLLNYGYTF. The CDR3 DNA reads TGCAGGTGCAGTCTTCTTAACTATGGCTACACCTTC.

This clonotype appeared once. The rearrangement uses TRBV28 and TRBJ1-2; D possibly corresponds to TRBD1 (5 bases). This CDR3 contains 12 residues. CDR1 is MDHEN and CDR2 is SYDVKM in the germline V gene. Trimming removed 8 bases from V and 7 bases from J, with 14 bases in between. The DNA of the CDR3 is TGTGCCAGCGATGGCAGGGTTGTTGGCTACACCTTC. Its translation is CASDGRVVGYTF.

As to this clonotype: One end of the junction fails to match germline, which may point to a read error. CDR3 bases: TGTGCCAGCAGTGAAGCGATGTACACAGGGGATGGGTACTTC. Amino acids: CASSEAMYTGDGYF. This chain joins TRBV14 and TRBJ1-2; 7 bases fit TRBD1. CDR1 is SGHDN and CDR2 is FVKESK in the germline V gene. The CDR3 runs 14 residues.

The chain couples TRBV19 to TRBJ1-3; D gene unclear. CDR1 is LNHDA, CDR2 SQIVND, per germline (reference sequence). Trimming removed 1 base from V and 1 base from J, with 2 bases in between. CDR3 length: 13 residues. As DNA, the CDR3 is TGTGCCAGTAGTATAGGTTCTGGAAACACCATATATTTT. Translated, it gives CASSIGSGNTIYF. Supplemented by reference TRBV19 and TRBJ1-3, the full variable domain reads DGGITQSPKYLFRKEGQNVTLSCEQNLNHDAMYWYRQDPGQGLRLIYYSQIVNDFQKGDIAEGYSVSREKKESFPLTVTSAQKNPTAFYLCASSIGSGNTIYFGEGSWLTVV.

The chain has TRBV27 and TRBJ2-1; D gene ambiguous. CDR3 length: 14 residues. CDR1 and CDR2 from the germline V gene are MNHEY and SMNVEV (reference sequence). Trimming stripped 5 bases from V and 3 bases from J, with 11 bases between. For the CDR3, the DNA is TGTGCCAGCAGTGATTGGGCTAGCTACAATGAGCAGTTCTTC. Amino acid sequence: CASSDWASYNEQFF.

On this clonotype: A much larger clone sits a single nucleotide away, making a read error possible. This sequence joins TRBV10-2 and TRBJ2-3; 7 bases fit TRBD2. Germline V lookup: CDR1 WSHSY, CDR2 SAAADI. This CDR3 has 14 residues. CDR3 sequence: CARSESSGADTQYF. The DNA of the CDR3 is TGCGCCCGCAGTGAGTCAAGCGGGGCAGATACGCAGTATTTT.

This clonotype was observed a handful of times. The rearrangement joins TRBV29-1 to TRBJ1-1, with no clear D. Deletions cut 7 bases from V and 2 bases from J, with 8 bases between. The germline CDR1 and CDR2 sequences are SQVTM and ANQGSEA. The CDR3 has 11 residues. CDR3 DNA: TGCAGCGGGCGGGAAAACACTGAAGCTTTCTTT. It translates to CSGRENTEAFF.

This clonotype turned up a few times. The CDR3 here is CASSSGTGKRAPLHF. In DNA, the CDR3 is TGTGCCAGCAGCTCCGGAACAGGGAAACGGGCACCCCTCCACTTT. The chain is built from TRBV5-8 and TRBJ1-6; D is possibly TRBD1 (6 bases). CDR3 length equals 15 residues. Between the trimmed V and J ends, which lost 3 bases and 11 bases, there was a span of 18 bases. Germline CDR1 is SGHTS and CDR2 is YDEGEE.

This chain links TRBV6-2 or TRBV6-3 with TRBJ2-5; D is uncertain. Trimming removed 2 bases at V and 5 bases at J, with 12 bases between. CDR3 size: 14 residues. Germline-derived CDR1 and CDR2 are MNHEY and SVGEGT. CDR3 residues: CASSYLLDWETQYF. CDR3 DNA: TGTGCCAGCAGTTACCTTCTAGACTGGGAGACCCAGTACTTC.

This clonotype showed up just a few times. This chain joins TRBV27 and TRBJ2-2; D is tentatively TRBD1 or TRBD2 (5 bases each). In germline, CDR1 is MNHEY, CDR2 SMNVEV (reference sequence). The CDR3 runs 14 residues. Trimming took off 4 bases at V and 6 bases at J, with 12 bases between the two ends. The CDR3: CASSSSLGPGELFF. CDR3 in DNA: TGTGCCAGCAGTTCCTCCTTGGGACCCGGGGAGCTGTTTTTT.